The 26 T cell receptor beta chains reported below all come from one sample, sequenced in a study of T-cell reconstitution after alpha-beta-depleted transplantation in children. Unique molecular identifiers were used to barcode this TCRbeta library. TCRdb used MiXCR to reprocess the PCR reads, holding one entry per CDR3 protein. The table has approximately 980,000 distinct CDR3 sequences, about 31% seen once; the top ten hold over 25%. Sequencing used PBMCs, mostly from graft donor cells, obtained 360 days after TCRalphabeta/CD19-depleted stem cell transplant. Receptors were obtained from a boy in the first two years of life who had a stem cell transplant for SCID, so the T cells may come from the graft donor.

The rearrangement joins TRBV3-1 to TRBJ1-1, with TRBD1 identical over 7 bases. The CDR3 consists of 13 residues. Unmatched junction bases numbered 6, after V lost 1 base and J lost 10 bases. Germline V gene data show CDR1 as LGHDT and CDR2 as YNNKEL (reference sequence). This CDR3 is CASSQGRAGGAFF. As DNA, the CDR3 is TGTGCCAGCAGCCAAGGTAGGGCAGGGGGAGCTTTCTTT.

The chain is built from TRBV2 and TRBJ2-2, with 7 bases aligning to TRBD1. This CDR3 spans 15 amino acids. With V trimmed by 8 bases and J by 1 base, 7 bases remained unmatched. Germline V gene data show CDR1 as SNHLY and CDR2 as FYNNEI. DNA for the CDR3: TGTGCCAGCTCCCCGACAGGGATGAACACCGGGGAGCTGTTTTTT. This encodes CASSPTGMNTGELFF.

This clonotype came up a few times. The chain carries TRBV6-5 and TRBJ2-3; D unclear. Trimming stripped 0 bases from V and 4 bases from J, with 8 bases between. The CDR3 consists of 14 residues. Germline V gene lookup returns CDR1 MNHEY and CDR2 SVGAGI. The CDR3 nucleotides are TGTGCCAGCAGTTACTCACGAGGCCCAGATACGCAGTATTTT. Its translation is CASSYSRGPDTQYF.

The chain is built from TRBV6-2 or TRBV6-3 and TRBJ1-1, with D tentatively TRBD1 (6 bases). The CDR3 is 13 residues long. With 7 bases removed from V and 7 bases from J, the gap between germline ends came to 16 bases. The germline gives CDR1 MNHEY, CDR2 SVGEGT. The CDR3 coding sequence is TGTGCCAGCACCACCCCGACAGGCGGTGAAGCTTTCTTT. Encoded protein: CASTTPTGGEAFF.

V is TRBV5-1 and J is TRBJ2-1, with 14 bases fitting TRBD2. J lost 1 base, V lost 0 bases, and 6 bases had no gene match. The germline V gene encodes CDR1 SGHRS and CDR2 YFSETQ. This CDR3 region has 19 residues. The CDR3 here is CASSLGTSGGLGSYNEQFF. CDR3 sequence (DNA): TGCGCCAGCAGCTTGGGGACTAGCGGGGGGCTTGGGTCCTACAATGAGCAGTTCTTC.

V usage is TRBV27 and J usage is TRBJ1-5, with TRBD1 matching over 7 bases. The trim removed 4 bases at V and 5 bases at J, leaving 14 bases unmatched. The CDR3 is made up of 17 amino acids. CDR1 MNHEY and CDR2 SMNVEV come from the germline V gene (reference sequence). CDR3 loop: CASSSFFRQGGDQPQHF. CDR3 DNA sequence: TGTGCCAGCAGTTCGTTCTTTAGACAGGGTGGCGATCAGCCCCAGCATTTT.

This clonotype was seen once. The V gene is TRBV15, the J gene TRBJ2-7; no reliable D call. V was shortened by 0 bases and J by 3 bases, with 15 bases between the two germline ends. The CDR3 extends over 16 amino acids. CDR1 is LNHNV and CDR2 is YYDKDF in the germline V gene (reference sequence). The CDR3 reads CATSREMTLLSYEQYF. CDR3 DNA: TGTGCCACCAGCAGAGAGATGACCCTCTTGAGCTACGAGCAGTACTTC.

The chain has TRBV7-8 and TRBJ1-4, with D maybe TRBD1 (5 bases). This CDR3 comprises 15 residues. CDR1 and CDR2 from the germline V gene are SGHVS and FQNEAQ. Trimming left V 5 bases short and J 8 bases short, with 18 bases between. The CDR3 is CASSHGARFREKLFF. CDR3 nucleotide sequence: TGTGCCAGCAGCCATGGGGCCAGGTTCCGGGAAAAACTGTTTTTT.

This sequence joins TRBV5-1 and TRBJ1-1; no clear D. Germline V lookup: CDR1 SGHRS, CDR2 YFSETQ. CDR3 length: 15 residues. The V end was cut by 0 bases, the J end by 2 bases, with 11 bases between. CDR3 in amino acids: CASSLGTSLNTEAFF. The CDR3 region has the DNA TGCGCCAGCAGCTTGGGGACCAGTCTCAACACTGAAGCTTTCTTT.

The genes are TRBV15 and TRBJ2-3; possibly TRBD1 or TRBD2 for D (7 bases each). The germline V gene encodes CDR1 LNHNV and CDR2 YYDKDF (reference sequence). The CDR3 covers 17 residues. V was cut by 2 bases and J by 2 bases, with 17 bases left in between. CDR3 region: CATSRNKGAGATDTQYF. CDR3 sequence (DNA): TGTGCCACCAGCAGAAATAAGGGGGCGGGGGCCACAGATACGCAGTATTTT.

This clonotype was seen only a few times. V and J are TRBV7-9 and TRBJ1-1; 8 positions match TRBD1. CDR3 size: 18 residues. V lost 2 bases and J lost 1; bases outside the gene matches: 12. The germline CDR1 and CDR2 sequences are SEHNR and FQNEAQ (reference sequence). The CDR3 coding sequence is TGTGCCAGCAGCTTATTCAAGACAGGGGCCCCTGCGAACACTGAAGCTTTCTTT. Its protein is CASSLFKTGAPANTEAFF.

V is TRBV30 and J is TRBJ2-7; D remains ambiguous. V was pared by 5 bases and J by 2 bases, with 7 bases between. The CDR3 covers 11 residues. Germline lookup yields CDR1 GTSNPN and CDR2 SVGIG (reference sequence). The chain's CDR3 is CAWGPTYEQYF. The DNA of the CDR3 is TGTGCCTGGGGACCGACCTACGAGCAGTACTTC.

The chain combines TRBV6-1 with TRBJ1-5; D not certain. The CDR3 is 15 residues long. Germline CDR1 and CDR2: MNHNS and SASEGT. Trimming took off 5 bases at V and 2 bases at J, with 13 bases between the two ends. The CDR3 spells CASSRSREGNQPQHF. The CDR3 nucleotides read TGTGCCAGCAGTAGGAGTAGAGAGGGCAATCAGCCCCAGCATTTT.

This clonotype came up a few times. V and J are TRBV12-3 or TRBV12-4 and TRBJ2-5; perhaps D is TRBD1 or TRBD2 (6 bases each). Deletions cut 6 bases from V and 2 bases from J, with 13 bases between. There are 14 residues in the CDR3. The CDR3 here is CASRPRGPQETQYF. Written as DNA, the CDR3 is TGTGCCAGCAGACCCCGGGGGCCACAAGAGACCCAGTACTTC.

The chain links TRBV27 to TRBJ2-4; a weak D match, TRBD1 (5 bases). V lost 3 bases to trimming and J lost 6 bases, with 12 bases between them. CDR1 MNHEY and CDR2 SMNVEV come from the germline V gene (reference sequence). The CDR3 has 14 residues. DNA of the CDR3: TGTGCCAGCAGTTTGGTAGGGGTCGCAAACATTCAGTACTTC. Translating gives CASSLVGVANIQYF.

The V call is TRBV10-3, the J call TRBJ2-7; the match to TRBD1 covers 9 bases. The CDR3 is 14 residues long. The germline gives CDR1 ENHRY, CDR2 SYGVKD. V was pared by 4 bases and J by 2 bases, with 3 bases of the junction left unmatched. The CDR3 spells CAISARDRAYEQYF. CDR3 coding DNA: TGTGCCATCAGTGCCCGGGACAGGGCCTACGAGCAGTACTTC.

This clonotype was detected only a few times. The CDR3: CASSEGQAKQYF. The CDR3 region has the DNA TGTGCCAGCAGCGAGGGACAAGCAAAGCAGTACTTC. The gene calls are TRBV7-9 and TRBJ2-7; possibly TRBD1 for D (6 bases). V was clipped by 5 bases and J by 8 bases, with 13 bases between them. CDR1 and CDR2 from the germline V gene are SEHNR and FQNEAQ (reference sequence). The CDR3 length is 12 residues.

This clonotype was counted a few times. This chain connects TRBV7-6 to TRBJ2-2; D may match TRBD1 or TRBD2 (5 bases each). The V and J ends lost 7 bases and 2 bases respectively, with 14 bases between them. The CDR3 extends over 15 amino acids. Germline V gives CDR1 SGHVS, CDR2 FNYEAQ. The CDR3 coding sequence is TGTGCCAGCACGGGGACCTTCTTTAACACCGGGGAGCTGTTTTTT. Translated, it gives CASTGTFFNTGELFF.

V is TRBV10-2 and J is TRBJ2-7, with a tentative D call TRBD1 (5 bases). This CDR3 has 14 residues. The ends were cut back, 1 base at V and 3 bases at J, with 10 bases in the middle. From germline, CDR1 is WSHSY and CDR2 SAAADI. CDR3 residues: CASSELNRYYEQYF. For the CDR3, the DNA is TGCGCCAGCAGTGAGTTGAACAGGTACTACGAGCAGTACTTC.

The rearrangement uses TRBV20-1 and TRBJ1-1; perhaps TRBD1 as D (6 bases). Germline lookup yields CDR1 DFQATT and CDR2 SNEGSKA (reference sequence). V was cut by 5 bases and J by 4 bases, with 23 bases left in between. This CDR3 spans 16 amino acids. The CDR3 here is CSAQTGLKAVSTEAFF. CDR3 DNA sequence: TGCAGTGCTCAGACAGGTTTGAAGGCGGTGAGCACTGAAGCTTTCTTT.

The chain combines TRBV12-3 or TRBV12-4 with TRBJ1-1; TRBD1 is a possible D gene (5 bases). This CDR3 region has 13 residues. V was pared by 11 bases and J by 4 bases, with 17 bases between. In DNA, the CDR3 is TGTGCCTGCAAATCCGGGGCCTTCACTGAAGCTTTCTTT. This translates into CACKSGAFTEAFF.

J is TRBJ2-2 and V is TRBV11-2; D is unclear. CDR1 is SGHAT and CDR2 is FQNNGV in the germline V gene. The CDR3 totals 16 residues. Trimming took off 1 base at V and 9 bases at J, with 18 bases between the two ends. The CDR3 DNA follows: TGTGCCAGCAGCTTAGCTCCCCTGTTCCCCCTAAGGGAGCTGTTTTTT. Its translation: CASSLAPLFPLRELFF.

The rearrangement uses TRBV19 and TRBJ1-5, with unresolved D. Germline V gene data show CDR1 as LNHDA and CDR2 as SQIVND (reference sequence). There are 18 residues in the CDR3. Deletions cut 5 bases from V and 1 base from J, with 21 bases between. Here the CDR3 DNA reads TGTGCCAGTAGTCCCAAGGGCCTAAGCGGACTAAGCAATCAGCCCCAGCATTTT. This encodes CASSPKGLSGLSNQPQHF.

This clonotype was seen only a few times. The rearrangement links TRBV29-1 to TRBJ2-1; D ambiguous. CDR3 length equals 12 residues. Looked up from germline, CDR1 is SQVTM and CDR2 is ANQGSEA. V was cut by 7 bases and J by 8 bases, with 15 bases left in between. CDR3 loop: CSADAKTDEQFF. Written as DNA, the CDR3 is TGCAGCGCCGACGCCAAAACCGATGAGCAGTTCTTC.

The V and J genes are TRBV2 and TRBJ2-3; D gene uncertain. The germline V gene has CDR1 SNHLY and CDR2 FYNNEI. V lost 3 bases and J 0 bases, leaving 13 bases between the germline ends. The length of the CDR3 is 16 residues. Here the CDR3 DNA reads TGTGCCAGCAGTGATGGGTGGGCTTTGAGCACAGATACGCAGTATTTT. Residues: CASSDGWALSTDTQYF.

CDR3 in amino acids: CASKMTASYEQYF. The CDR3 DNA reads as TGTGCCAGCAAGATGACAGCGAGCTACGAGCAGTACTTC. J is TRBJ2-7 and V is TRBV12-3 or TRBV12-4; D perhaps matches TRBD1 (5 bases). The V end lost 7 bases, the J end lost 3 bases, and 13 bases lay between the germline ends. This CDR3 has 13 amino acids.